This T cell receptor (beta chain) was recorded in a study of control samples from healthy donors and cancer patients. Profiling relied on immunoSEQ multiplex PCR, and the TCRdb table lists in-frame clones only, not all of them. The table records about 84,000 clones, around 80% of them present only once. Unmatched junction bases numbered 6, after V lost 6 bases and J lost 0 bases. This CDR3 region has 15 residues. In germline, CDR1 is SNHLY, CDR2 FYNNEI. The sequenced material came from PBMCs. The chain joins TRBV2 to TRBJ2-3; 7 nucleotides line up with TRBD1. This sequence originates from a man aged 60 to 69 with head and neck cancer. CDR3 bases: TGTGCCAGCAGAATTACAGGGGTGAGCACAGATACGCAGTATTTT. This translates into CASRITGVSTDTQYF.